These 20 T cell receptor beta chains originate from one sample sequenced in a study of cytomegalovirus exposure and HLA in healthy donors (dated by TCRdb to between 2016 and 2019). The receptor library was made with the immunoSEQ multiplex PCR assay. The multiplex PCR relied on a mix of 60 forward primers for TCR Vbeta segments and 13 reverse primers for TCR Jbeta segments. TCRdb provides this immuneACCESS table in a form limited to in-frame rearrangements. Some clones are lacking; in checked studies, under half of them reflect an unresolved V gene, and why the rest are absent is not known. A total of 200,000 to 250,000 clones appear in this sample, under 90% of them only once. Together, the top ten hold around 1.2% of the sample. Material: PBMCs. Receptors were obtained from a human donor in good health.

Concerning this clone itself: An end of the junction differs from the germline gene, which may be a read error. The chain carries TRBV7-9 and TRBJ2-4, with a weak D call TRBD1 (6 bases). The CDR3 is made up of 18 amino acids. Germline V CDR1 and CDR2: SEHNR, FQNEAQ (reference sequence). CDR3 nucleotides: TGTGCCAGCACCTTAGGACAGATATCCCAACCTGCCAAAAACATTCAGTACTTC. Its protein is CASTLGQISQPAKNIQYF. Drawing the rest from reference TRBV7-9 and TRBJ2-4, the complete variable domain is DTGVSQNPRHKITKRGQNVTFRCDPISEHNRLYWYRQTLGQGPEFLTYFQNEAQLEKSRLLSDRFSAERPKGSFSTLEIQRTEQGDSAMYLCASTLGQISQPAKNIQYFGAGTRLSVL.

The rearrangement links TRBV25-1 to TRBJ2-1; D is unclear. Germline V lookup: CDR1 MGHDK, CDR2 SYGVNS. Trimming stripped 5 bases from V and 8 bases from J, with 7 bases between. This CDR3 has 11 residues. This chain's CDR3 is CASSWAHEQFF. CDR3 in DNA: TGTGCCAGCAGTTGGGCCCATGAGCAGTTCTTC.

About this clone: Relative to the germline gene, one junction end is altered; a read error may explain this. The V call is TRBV7-9, the J call TRBJ2-7; TRBD2 matches at 11 bases. The CDR3 loop spans 15 amino acids. Germline values: CDR1 SEHNR, CDR2 FQNEAQ (reference sequence). This chain's CDR3 is CSSSLGTSGSYEQYF. Written as DNA, the CDR3 is TGTTCCAGCAGCTTAGGGACTAGCGGCTCCTACGAGCAGTACTTC.

The rearrangement uses TRBV7-2 and TRBJ1-4; 8 bases are a match to TRBD1. The CDR3 totals 14 residues. Trimming took 4 bases from V and 8 from J; bases not matched to a gene: 6. CDR1 is SGHTA and CDR2 is FQGNSA in the germline V gene. For the CDR3, the DNA is TGTGCCAGCAGCTCCGGACAGGGTGGCGAAAAACTGTTTTTT. This encodes CASSSGQGGEKLFF.

CDR3 coding DNA: TGTGCCAGCAGTGAAGCCCTGACAGGGGGCCATCGTAATGAGCAGTTCTTC. It codes for CASSEALTGGHRNEQFF. The V call is TRBV6-1, the J call TRBJ2-1, with 10 bases that match TRBD1. The trim removed 0 bases at V and 7 bases at J, leaving 9 bases unmatched. The CDR3 length is 17 residues. Germline CDR1 reads MNHNS; CDR2 reads SASEGT.

The J gene is TRBJ2-3, the V gene TRBV7-2, with 10 bases that match TRBD2. There are 15 residues in the CDR3. Unmatched junction bases numbered 5, after V lost 4 bases and J lost 4 bases. The germline V gene encodes CDR1 SGHTA and CDR2 FQGNSA. The CDR3 sequence is CASSSSGSRADTQYF. The CDR3 DNA follows: TGTGCCAGCAGCTCTAGCGGGAGTCGGGCAGATACGCAGTATTTT. Together with reference TRBV7-2 and TRBJ2-3, the CDR3 gives the full variable domain: GAGVSQSPSNKVTEKGKDVELRCDPISGHTALYWYRQSLGQGLEFLIYFQGNSAPDKSGLPSDRFSAERTGGSVSTLTIQRTQQEDSAVYLCASSSSGSRADTQYFGPGTRLTVL.

The J gene is TRBJ1-2, the V gene TRBV6-5; D is unclear. Looked up from germline, CDR1 is MNHEY and CDR2 is SVGAGI. Between the trimmed V and J ends, which lost 8 bases and 3 bases, there was a span of 13 bases. The CDR3 covers 13 residues. In nucleotides, the CDR3 is TGTGCCAGCGCTGCTTGGGCAGACTATGGCTACACCTTC. This codes for CASAAWADYGYTF.

The chain links TRBV25-1 to TRBJ1-4, with TRBD1 matching over 7 bases. V lost 6 bases to trimming and J lost 7 bases; unmatched junction nucleotides: 8. The CDR3 contains 14 residues. Germline V gene data show CDR1 as MGHDK and CDR2 as SYGVNS. The CDR3 is CASSPQGESEKLFF. The DNA for the CDR3 is TGTGCCAGCAGCCCGCAGGGGGAAAGTGAAAAACTGTTTTTT.

Details on this clone: Other nucleotide sequences in the sample specify the same CDR3. The DNA of the CDR3 is TGTGCCAGCTCACCAATTAGCGGGAACACCGGGGAGCTGTTTTTT. Its protein product is CASSPISGNTGELFF. The rearrangement links TRBV18 to TRBJ2-2; a possible D gene is TRBD2 (6 bases). Germline loops: CDR1 KGHSH, CDR2 LQKENI. The CDR3 length is 15 residues. Trimming took 2 bases from V and 1 from J, leaving 8 bases between them.

This rearrangement joins TRBV28 to TRBJ2-7; D is unresolved. The ends were cut back, 5 bases at V and 0 bases at J, with 11 bases in the middle. CDR3 length: 14 residues. Germline assignment: CDR1 MDHEN and CDR2 SYDVKM. The CDR3 reads CASSAPPSSYEQYF. Written as DNA, the CDR3 is TGTGCCAGCAGTGCCCCCCCTAGCTCCTACGAGCAGTACTTC. Looking up the rest from reference TRBV28 and TRBJ2-7 gives the full variable domain: DVKVTQSSRYLVKRTGEKVFLECVQDMDHENMFWYRQDPGLGLRLIYFSYDVKMKEKGDIPEGYSVSREKKERFSLILESASTNQTSMYLCASSAPPSSYEQYFGPGTRLTVT.

The chain employs TRBV4-1 and TRBJ2-2, with TRBD2 as a possible D gene (6 bases). Germline CDR1 is MGHRA and CDR2 is YSYEKL. Trimming stripped 4 bases from V and 2 bases from J, with 8 bases between. The CDR3 covers 14 residues. The CDR3 spells CASSLGLNTGELFF. In nucleotides, the CDR3 is TGCGCCAGCAGCCTCGGACTAAACACCGGGGAGCTGTTTTTT.

This clone was detected only once. J is TRBJ2-3 and V is TRBV7-3; 12 bases line up with TRBD2. CDR1 and CDR2 from the germline V gene are SGHTA and FQGTGA. Germline trimming cut 1 base from V and 4 bases from J; bases unmatched to any gene: 12. The CDR3 covers 19 residues. CDR3 region: CASSLRPSGREFGADTQYF. The CDR3 DNA follows: TGTGCCAGCAGCTTAAGGCCTAGCGGGAGGGAGTTTGGTGCAGATACGCAGTATTTT. Combining the CDR3 with reference TRBV7-3 and TRBJ2-3 gives the whole variable domain GAGVSQTPSNKVTEKGKYVELRCDPISGHTALYWYRQSLGQGPEFLIYFQGTGAADDSGLPNDRFFAVRPEGSVSTLKIQRTERGDSAVYLCASSLRPSGREFGADTQYFGPGTRLTVL.

V and J are TRBV11-2 and TRBJ2-2; a weak D match, TRBD2 (6 bases). The CDR3 is 17 residues long. Germline CDR1 is SGHAT and CDR2 is FQNNGV. V was clipped by 2 bases and J by 1 base, with 14 bases between them. In DNA form, the CDR3 reads TGTGCCAGCAGCTTAAGCCGGTTAGCGGAGAACACCGGGGAGCTGTTTTTT. Amino acids: CASSLSRLAENTGELFF.

J is TRBJ2-1 and V is TRBV9; 7 positions match TRBD2. Looked up from germline, CDR1 is SGDLS and CDR2 is YYNGEE. V was clipped by 4 bases and J by 8 bases; unmatched bases: 12. The CDR3 is 15 residues long. CDR3 bases: TGTGCCAGCAGCTCAGGGTCTAGCGGTTTAGATGAGCAGTTCTTC. Protein sequence: CASSSGSSGLDEQFF.

The chain uses TRBV6-6 and TRBJ2-7; a weak D match, TRBD2 (6 bases). V gave up 6 bases and J gave up 2 bases, with 17 bases separating them. The germline CDR1 and CDR2 sequences are MNHNY and SVGAGI (reference sequence). CDR3 length: 15 residues. The CDR3 DNA reads TGTGCCAGCAGCAAACCGGAGGGTTCCACCTACGAGCAGTACTTC. Amino acid sequence: CASSKPEGSTYEQYF.

This clone was counted a single time. At one end, the junction sequence differs from germline, possibly due to a read error. V is TRBV7-9 and J is TRBJ2-5, with 9 bases identical to TRBD1. Looked up from germline, CDR1 is SEHNR and CDR2 is FQNEAQ (reference sequence). The CDR3 loop spans 14 amino acids. The chain's CDR3 is CSSSPTGGLETQYF. The CDR3 DNA reads TGTTCCAGCAGCCCCACAGGGGGCTTGGAGACCCAGTACTTC.

This chain links TRBV7-2 with TRBJ2-3; possibly TRBD2 for D (7 bases). The CDR3 runs to 15 residues. Trimming stripped 6 bases from V and 2 bases from J, with 15 bases between. Germline lookup yields CDR1 SGHTA and CDR2 FQGNSA. Written as DNA, the CDR3 is TGTGCCAGCAGGTCAAGGGGGGGGCCCACAGATACGCAGTATTTT. It codes for CASRSRGGPTDTQYF.

This chain uses TRBV5-1 with TRBJ1-5; D is undetermined. V shed 1 base and J shed 7 bases, with 9 bases lying between them. Per germline, CDR1 SGHRS and CDR2 YFSETQ. The CDR3 extends over 13 amino acids. CDR3 DNA: TGCGCCAGCAGCTTGACCGGGGAGCAGCCCCAGCATTTT. Translation gives CASSLTGEQPQHF.

The chain uses TRBV7-3 and TRBJ2-6, with TRBD1 matching over 9 bases. The CDR3 sequence is 17 residues long. The junction had 8 bases not matched to a gene; V was cut back by 4 bases and J by 4 bases. Germline V gene data show CDR1 as SGHTA and CDR2 as FQGTGA. CDR3 amino acids: CASSSGQGLEGANVLTF. The CDR3 nucleotides are TGTGCCAGCAGCTCTGGACAGGGGCTGGAAGGGGCCAACGTCCTGACTTTC.

The V and J genes are TRBV11-2 and TRBJ2-7; possibly TRBD1 for D (6 bases). Germline V gives CDR1 SGHAT, CDR2 FQNNGV. Trimming removed 8 bases at V and 3 bases at J, with 14 bases between. The CDR3 has 13 residues. The CDR3 protein is CASGGLVSYEQYF. The CDR3 bases are TGTGCCAGCGGGGGCCTGGTGAGCTACGAGCAGTACTTC.